This T cell receptor (beta chain) is from a study of blood T cell repertoires in COVID-19. Cohorts were determined from participant-reported clinical history. The germline gives CDR1 KGHDR, CDR2 SFDVKD. The CDR3 runs to 24 residues. J was trimmed by 9 bases and V by 1 base; bases with no gene match: 31. TCRdb's table, derived via immunoSEQ multiplex PCR, lists solely in-frame clones and lacks some. The sample consists of approximately 290,000 clones, 90% of them appearing once. The sequence came from a woman between 18 and 30 years old with acute COVID-19. V is TRBV24-1 and J is TRBJ2-1; 11 nucleotides align to TRBD2. Specimen: PBMCs or T cells enriched from blood (not recorded which). The CDR3 DNA is TGTGCCACCAGTGATTTCCTCAGGGACCAAACCCTCTCCACTAGCGGGAGAAATGTAGGTGAGCAGTTCTTC. It codes for CATSDFLRDQTLSTSGRNVGEQFF.